The clone carrying this T cell receptor beta chain was recorded a few times. Isolated RNA was reverse transcribed into cDNA used as the sequencing template. The table came from immunoSEQ multiplex PCR; TCRdb's copy has only in-frame clones and leaves some out. In the table there are about 210,000 clones, roughly 56% of which are singletons. These data belong to a study of CD8+ T cells in alopecia areata. Sample treatment: oral pan-JAK inhibitor, 5-10 mg twice daily. The sequencing used CD4+ T cells sorted from blood, collected at week 4, from a patient treated with tofacitinib. The source of this sequence is a human donor with alopecia areata.

The CDR3 DNA is TGTGCCAGTAGTGTCCTGGACAGAAACACCGGGGAGCTGTTTTTT. Translated, it gives CASSVLDRNTGELFF. V gene TRBV19 combines with J gene TRBJ2-2; a possible D gene is TRBD1 (6 bases). The length of the CDR3 is 15 residues. The ends were cut back, 5 bases at V and 2 bases at J, with 12 bases in the middle. Germline V gene data show CDR1 as LNHDA and CDR2 as SQIVND (reference sequence).